This T cell receptor beta chain was identified during a study of T cell responses to AZD1222 COVID-19 vaccine. The data were produced by immunoSEQ multiplex PCR, yet TCRdb's version contains in-frame clones alone and is incomplete. The sample holds under 110,000 clones, 80% to 90% seen once. Specimen: peripheral blood, collected 28 days after the second AZD1222 dose. This clonotype originated in an adult who received the AZD1222 COVID-19 vaccine.

CDR3: CASRSRGNTEAFF. The CDR3 nucleotides are TGTGCCAGCCGTTCTAGGGGGAACACTGAAGCTTTCTTT. The gene calls are TRBV2 and TRBJ1-1; possible D gene TRBD1, 5 bases. The CDR3 length is 13 residues. From germline, CDR1 is SNHLY and CDR2 FYNNEI. The V end lost 8 bases, the J end lost 1 base, and 11 bases lay between the germline ends. Using reference TRBV2 and TRBJ1-1 for the parts outside the CDR3, the full variable domain is EPEVTQTPSHQVTQMGQEVILRCVPISNHLYFYWYRQILGQKVEFLVSFYNNEISEKSEIFDDQFSVERPDGSNFTLKIRSTKLEDSAMYFCASRSRGNTEAFFGQGTRLTVV.